These 17 T cell receptor beta chains were all obtained from the same sample, sequenced in a study of quantifying T cell responses using KT2 cells. Study-wide context: Reverse transcription used primers in the TCR alpha and beta constant regions.

Each cDNA got a UMI-containing oligo ligated at its 3' end. An equimolar mix of RC1.1 and RC1.2 primed the beta chain across TRBC1 and TRBC2. TCRdb used MiXCR to reprocess the UMI-ligation and nested PCR reads, holding one entry per CDR3 protein. This table holds approximately 54,000 distinct CDR3 sequences, 9.5% to 13% found once. The sequenced sample consisted of PBMCs spiked with cells of the T cell clone KT2. The receptors were sampled from a human donor.

This clonotype appeared many times. The V gene is TRBV6-5, the J gene TRBJ2-3; D uncertain. Deletions cut 2 bases from V and 6 bases from J, with 3 bases between. This CDR3 region has 11 residues. Germline CDR1 reads MNHEY; CDR2 reads SVGAGI. The DNA for the CDR3 is TGTGCCAGCAGTTACGCCGATACGCAGTATTTT. Translated: CASSYADTQYF.

For this clonotype: A much larger clone lies one base from this, so it may be a read error. This chain uses TRBV12-3 or TRBV12-4 with TRBJ1-5, with unresolved D. The CDR3 length is 12 residues. The CDR3 coding sequence is TGTGCCAGCAGTTTGGGCAATCAGCCCCAGAATTTT. Its protein is CASSLGNQPQNF.

The rearrangement uses TRBV25-1 and TRBJ1-1; D might be TRBD1 (6 bases). The CDR3 has 14 amino acids. Germline CDR1 is MGHDK and CDR2 is SYGVNS. With 7 bases removed from V and 0 bases from J, the gap between germline ends came to 12 bases. The CDR3 DNA sequence: TGTGCCAGCATGCCGGGACATTTGAACACTGAAGCTTTCTTT. Translated, it gives CASMPGHLNTEAFF.

This sequence joins TRBV12-3 or TRBV12-4 and TRBJ2-3; 9 bases fit TRBD1. The V and J ends lost 6 bases and 2 bases, in that order; junction bases with no gene match: 6. This CDR3 has 15 residues. The CDR3 spells CASSMTGGLTDTQYF. The DNA of the CDR3 is TGTGCCAGCAGCATGACAGGGGGTCTCACAGATACGCAGTATTTT.

This clonotype was seen ten or more times. The genes are TRBV20-1 and TRBJ2-3, with no clear D. This CDR3 comprises 15 residues. Germline loops: CDR1 DFQATT, CDR2 SNEGSKA (reference sequence). V was shortened by 0 bases and J by 2 bases, with 12 bases between the two germline ends. The CDR3 loop reads CSARDPRTSTDTQYF. In DNA, the CDR3 is TGCAGTGCTAGAGATCCCCGGACCTCCACAGATACGCAGTATTTT.

This rearrangement joins TRBV6-2 or TRBV6-3 to TRBJ2-4, with D unclear. CDR3 size: 14 residues. Per germline, CDR1 MNHEY and CDR2 SVGEGT. Trimming removed 6 bases at V and 7 bases at J, with 16 bases between. The CDR3 DNA is TGTGCCAGCAGCTTTTCAAGTCGCTACAACATTCAGTACTTC. Protein product: CASSFSSRYNIQYF.

The chain carries TRBV6-4 and TRBJ1-2, with D possibly matching TRBD1 (6 bases). Germline assignment: CDR1 MRHNA and CDR2 SNTAGT. This CDR3 is 14 amino acids long. V lost 3 bases and J 3 bases, leaving 11 bases between the germline ends. The DNA for the CDR3 is TGTGCCAGCAGTGAAGGGGGACGTGACTATGGCTACACCTTC. It codes for CASSEGGRDYGYTF.

This clonotype was seen ten or more times. The rearrangement links TRBV20-1 to TRBJ1-2; tentatively, D is TRBD1 (5 bases). The CDR3 runs 12 residues. Trimming left V 7 bases short and J 1 base short, with 10 bases between. Germline V gene lookup returns CDR1 DFQATT and CDR2 SNEGSKA (reference sequence). In DNA, the CDR3 is TGCAGTGTCGAAGGGGTTAACTATGGCTACACCTTC. As protein: CSVEGVNYGYTF.

This clonotype was recorded a few times. The V gene is TRBV12-3 or TRBV12-4, the J gene TRBJ1-1; 11 nucleotides agree with TRBD1. Germline trimming cut 5 bases from V and 4 bases from J; bases unmatched to any gene: 0. The CDR3 is made up of 13 amino acids. The CDR3 region is CASSGTGGTEAFF. CDR3 sequence (DNA): TGTGCCAGCAGTGGGACAGGGGGCACTGAAGCTTTCTTT.

CDR3 coding DNA: TGCAGTGCAAGGCGGGGGAGCGCTGAAGCTTTCTTT. Translating gives CSARRGSAEAFF. The chain is built from TRBV20-1 and TRBJ1-1, with D possibly being TRBD1 (5 bases). This CDR3 spans 12 amino acids. V dropped 6 bases and J dropped 6 bases, with 14 bases sitting between them. Per the germline V gene, CDR1 is DFQATT and CDR2 is SNEGSKA (reference sequence).

This clonotype was seen many times. The V call is TRBV20-1, the J call TRBJ2-1; 10 nucleotides line up with TRBD2. Germline loops: CDR1 DFQATT, CDR2 SNEGSKA (reference sequence). The V and J ends lost 3 bases and 8 bases, in that order; junction bases with no gene match: 16. The CDR3 runs 17 residues. The CDR3 region has the DNA TGCAGTGCTAGGATAAGTCGTAGTACTAGCGGGAAGGATGAGCAGTTCTTC. It encodes CSARISRSTSGKDEQFF.

This clonotype has ten or more counts. The V gene is TRBV29-1, the J gene TRBJ1-2, with a possible D match to TRBD1 (5 bases). V was clipped by 4 bases and J by 4 bases, with 13 bases between them. Germline CDR1 reads SQVTM; CDR2 reads ANQGSEA. The CDR3 loop spans 13 amino acids. The CDR3 nucleotides read TGCAGCGTTGGTGGGGCAGGGCCCTATGGCTACACCTTC. It yields the protein CSVGGAGPYGYTF.

A few counts support this clonotype. For the CDR3, the DNA is TGTGCCAGCAGCTTAAGCTCGGTGGGGGGCTACGAAAAACTGTTTTTT. It encodes CASSLSSVGGYEKLFF. The chain is built from TRBV7-9 and TRBJ1-4; a weak D match, TRBD1 (6 bases). Trimming took off 2 bases at V and 8 bases at J, with 18 bases between the two ends. This CDR3 region has 16 residues. The germline CDR1 and CDR2 sequences are SEHNR and FQNEAQ (reference sequence). Full variable domain (remainder filled in from reference TRBV7-9 and TRBJ1-4): DTGVSQNPRHKITKRGQNVTFRCDPISEHNRLYWYRQTLGQGPEFLTYFQNEAQLEKSRLLSDRFSAERPKGSFSTLEIQRTEQGDSAMYLCASSLSSVGGYEKLFFGSGTQLSVL.

The chain combines TRBV4-1 with TRBJ2-1; D gene ambiguous. Between the trimmed V and J ends, which lost 1 base and 4 bases, there was a span of 11 bases. Germline CDR1 and CDR2: MGHRA and YSYEKL. The CDR3 has 15 amino acids. CDR3: CASSQGILGYNEQFF. In DNA, the CDR3 is TGCGCCAGCAGCCAAGGTATCCTGGGATACAATGAGCAGTTCTTC.

The sample holds many counts of this clonotype. The chain combines TRBV6-2 or TRBV6-3 with TRBJ2-6, with D unclear. The V and J ends lost 2 bases and 3 bases respectively, with 8 bases between them. Germline V gives CDR1 MNHEY, CDR2 SVGEGT. The CDR3 runs 15 residues. Here the CDR3 DNA reads TGTGCCAGCAGTTACACCGCTGGTGGGGCCAACGTCCTGACTTTC. This translates into CASSYTAGGANVLTF.

This clonotype was counted many times. This chain connects TRBV18 to TRBJ1-1, with TRBD1 identical over 10 bases. With 2 bases clipped from V and 5 bases from J, the junction kept 2 bases outside the gene matches. Germline V gene data show CDR1 as KGHSH and CDR2 as LQKENI. The CDR3 consists of 14 residues. The CDR3 DNA reads as TGTGCCAGCTCACCAAAGGACAGGGGGACTGAAGCTTTCTTT. Protein: CASSPKDRGTEAFF.

This clonotype was seen only a few times. This chain uses TRBV20-1 with TRBJ2-3; TRBD2 aligns across 8 bases. Germline V gene sequence: CDR1 DFQATT, CDR2 SNEGSKA (reference sequence). With 1 base clipped from V and 10 bases from J, the junction kept 28 bases outside the gene matches. The CDR3 covers 20 residues. As DNA, the CDR3 is TGCAGTGCTAGAGTCCGGGGGGGCCGAAGAACCTATCCACCAAGGCTGGCGCAGTATTTT. Its translation: CSARVRGGRRTYPPRLAQYF.